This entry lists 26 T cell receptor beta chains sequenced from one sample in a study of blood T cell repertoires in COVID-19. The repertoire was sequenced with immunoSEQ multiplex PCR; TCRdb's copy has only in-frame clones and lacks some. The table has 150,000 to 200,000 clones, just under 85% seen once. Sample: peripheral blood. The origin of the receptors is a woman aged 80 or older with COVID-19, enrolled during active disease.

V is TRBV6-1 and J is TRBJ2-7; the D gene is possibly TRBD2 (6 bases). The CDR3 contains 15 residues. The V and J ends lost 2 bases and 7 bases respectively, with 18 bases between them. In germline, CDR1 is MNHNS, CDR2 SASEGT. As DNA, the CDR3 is TGTGCCAGCAGTGAACTTTACGGGACTCCGGGGGAGCAGTACTTC. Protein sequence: CASSELYGTPGEQYF.

CDR3 sequence (DNA): TGTGCCAGCAGCCTAGGACAGACGAACACTGAAGCTTTCTTT. Translation gives CASSLGQTNTEAFF. The chain employs TRBV6-5 and TRBJ1-1; TRBD1 is a possible D gene (6 bases). The CDR3 contains 14 residues. The V gene lost 6 bases and the J gene lost 1 base, with 12 bases spanning the gap. Germline V gives CDR1 MNHEY, CDR2 SVGAGI.

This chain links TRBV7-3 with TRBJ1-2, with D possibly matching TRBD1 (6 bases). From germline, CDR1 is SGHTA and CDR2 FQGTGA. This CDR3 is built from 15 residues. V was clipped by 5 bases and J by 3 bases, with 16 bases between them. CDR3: CASSPRGGDYYGYTF. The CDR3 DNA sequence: TGTGCCAGCAGCCCCCGAGGGGGGGATTACTATGGCTACACCTTC.

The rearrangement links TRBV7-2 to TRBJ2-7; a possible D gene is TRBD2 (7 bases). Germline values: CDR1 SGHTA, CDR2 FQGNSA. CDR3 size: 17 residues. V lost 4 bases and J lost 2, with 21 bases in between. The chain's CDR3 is CASSSRGAAGAAYEQYF. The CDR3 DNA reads TGTGCCAGCAGCTCGCGTGGTGCGGCGGGGGCCGCCTACGAGCAGTACTTC.

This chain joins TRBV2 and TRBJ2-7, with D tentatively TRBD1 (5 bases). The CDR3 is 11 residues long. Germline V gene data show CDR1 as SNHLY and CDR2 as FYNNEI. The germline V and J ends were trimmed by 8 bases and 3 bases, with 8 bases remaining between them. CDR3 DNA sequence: TGTGCCAGCGGGGCGATCTACGAGCAGTACTTC. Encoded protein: CASGAIYEQYF.

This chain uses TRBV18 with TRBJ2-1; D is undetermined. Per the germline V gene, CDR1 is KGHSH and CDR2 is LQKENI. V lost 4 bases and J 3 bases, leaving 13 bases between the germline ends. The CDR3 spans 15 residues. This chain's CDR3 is CASSHSISLYNEQFF. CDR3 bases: TGTGCCAGCTCACACAGCATCTCTCTCTACAATGAGCAGTTCTTC.

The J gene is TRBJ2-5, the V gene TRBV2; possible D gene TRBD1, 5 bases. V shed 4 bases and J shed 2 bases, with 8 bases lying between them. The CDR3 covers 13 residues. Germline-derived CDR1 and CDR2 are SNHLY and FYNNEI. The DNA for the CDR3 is TGTGCCAGCAGTGGAACAGGTCAAGAGACCCAGTACTTC. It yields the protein CASSGTGQETQYF.

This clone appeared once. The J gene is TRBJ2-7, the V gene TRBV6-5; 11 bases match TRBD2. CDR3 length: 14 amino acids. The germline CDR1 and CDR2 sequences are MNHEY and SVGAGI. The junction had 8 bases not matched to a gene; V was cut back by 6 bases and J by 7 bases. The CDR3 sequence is CASRPGLAGIEQYF. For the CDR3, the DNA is TGTGCCAGCAGACCCGGACTAGCGGGTATAGAGCAGTACTTC.

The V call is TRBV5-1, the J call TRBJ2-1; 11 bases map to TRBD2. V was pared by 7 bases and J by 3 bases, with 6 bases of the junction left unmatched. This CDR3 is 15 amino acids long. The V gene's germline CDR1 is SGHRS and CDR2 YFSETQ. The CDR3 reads CASATGLADYNEQFF. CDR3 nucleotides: TGCGCCAGCGCGACGGGACTAGCGGACTACAATGAGCAGTTCTTC.

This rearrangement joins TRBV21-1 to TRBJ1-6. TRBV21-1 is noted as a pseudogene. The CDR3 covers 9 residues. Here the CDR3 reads CASRQGGLF. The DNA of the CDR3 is TGTGCCAGCCGGCAGGGAGGCCTGTTC.

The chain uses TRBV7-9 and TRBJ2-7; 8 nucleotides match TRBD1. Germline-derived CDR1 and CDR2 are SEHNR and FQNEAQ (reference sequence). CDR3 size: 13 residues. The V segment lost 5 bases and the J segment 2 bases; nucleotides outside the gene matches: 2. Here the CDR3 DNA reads TGTGCCAGCAGCGCGACAGGGGCCTACGAGCAGTACTTC. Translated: CASSATGAYEQYF.

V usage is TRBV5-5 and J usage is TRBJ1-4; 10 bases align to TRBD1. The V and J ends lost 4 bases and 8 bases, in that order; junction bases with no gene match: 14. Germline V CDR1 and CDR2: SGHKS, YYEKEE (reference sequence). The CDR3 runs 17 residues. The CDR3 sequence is CASSPRVVGTGEEKLFF. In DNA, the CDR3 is TGTGCCAGCAGCCCCCGGGTGGTTGGGACAGGGGAGGAAAAACTGTTTTTT.

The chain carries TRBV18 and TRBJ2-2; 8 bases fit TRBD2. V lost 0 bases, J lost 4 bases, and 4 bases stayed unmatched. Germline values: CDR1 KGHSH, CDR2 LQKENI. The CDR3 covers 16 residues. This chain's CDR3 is CASSPPRGAVTGELFF. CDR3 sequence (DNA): TGTGCCAGCTCACCACCGCGGGGGGCTGTCACCGGGGAGCTGTTTTTT.

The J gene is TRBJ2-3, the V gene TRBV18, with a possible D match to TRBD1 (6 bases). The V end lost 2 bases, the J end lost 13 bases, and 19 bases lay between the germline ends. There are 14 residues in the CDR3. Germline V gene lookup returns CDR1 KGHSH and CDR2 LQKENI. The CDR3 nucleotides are TGTGCCAGCTCACCAGGGGTCGGCAGGGGAGAAGAGTATTTT. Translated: CASSPGVGRGEEYF.

The CDR3 loop reads CASSFLSGGADEQFF. In nucleotides, the CDR3 is TGTGCCAGCAGCTTTCTTAGCGGGGGGGCCGATGAGCAGTTCTTC. The V call is TRBV7-9, the J call TRBJ2-1, with TRBD2 matching 11 bases. Germline assignment: CDR1 SEHNR and CDR2 FQNEAQ (reference sequence). Trimming at V came to 3 bases and at J to 8 bases, leaving 6 bases not matched to a gene. The CDR3 is 15 residues long.

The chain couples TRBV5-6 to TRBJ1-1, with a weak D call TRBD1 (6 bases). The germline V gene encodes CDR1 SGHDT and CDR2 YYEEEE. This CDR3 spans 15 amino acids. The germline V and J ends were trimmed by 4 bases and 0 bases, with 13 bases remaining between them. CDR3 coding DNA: TGTGCCAGCAGCCCTAATACAGGGTTGAACACTGAAGCTTTCTTT. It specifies CASSPNTGLNTEAFF. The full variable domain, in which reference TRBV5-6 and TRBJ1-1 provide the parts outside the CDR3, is DAGVTQSPTHLIKTRGQQVTLRCSPKSGHDTVSWYQQALGQGPQFIFQYYEEEERQRGNFPDRFSGHQFPNYSSELNVNALLLGDSALYLCASSPNTGLNTEAFFGQGTRLTVV.

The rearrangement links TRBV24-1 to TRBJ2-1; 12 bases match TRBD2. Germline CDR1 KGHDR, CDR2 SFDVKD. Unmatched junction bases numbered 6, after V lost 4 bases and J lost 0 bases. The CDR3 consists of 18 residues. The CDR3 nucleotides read TGTGCCACCAGTGAATCTAGCGGGAGGGGGGGCTCCTACAATGAGCAGTTCTTC. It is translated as CATSESSGRGGSYNEQFF.

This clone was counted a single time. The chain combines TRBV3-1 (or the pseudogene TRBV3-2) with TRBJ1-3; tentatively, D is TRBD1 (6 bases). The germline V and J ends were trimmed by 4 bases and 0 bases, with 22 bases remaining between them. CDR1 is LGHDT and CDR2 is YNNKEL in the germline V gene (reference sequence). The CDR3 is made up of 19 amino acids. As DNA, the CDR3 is TGTGCCAGCAGCCTCGGATCCCCGGCAGGGGCTTCCTCTGGAAACACCATATATTTT. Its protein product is CASSLGSPAGASSGNTIYF.

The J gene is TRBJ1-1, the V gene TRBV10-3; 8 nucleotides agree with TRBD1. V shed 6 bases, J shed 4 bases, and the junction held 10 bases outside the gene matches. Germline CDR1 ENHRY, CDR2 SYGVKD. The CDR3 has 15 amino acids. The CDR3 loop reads CAISGDRTVATEAFF. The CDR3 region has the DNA TGTGCCATCAGCGGGGACAGGACCGTAGCCACTGAAGCTTTCTTT.

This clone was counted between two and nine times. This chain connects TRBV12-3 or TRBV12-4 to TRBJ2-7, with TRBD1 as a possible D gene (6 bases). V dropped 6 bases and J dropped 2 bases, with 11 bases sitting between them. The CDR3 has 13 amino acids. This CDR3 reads CASSPGGPYEQYF. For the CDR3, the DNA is TGTGCCAGCAGCCCTGGGGGCCCCTACGAGCAGTACTTC.

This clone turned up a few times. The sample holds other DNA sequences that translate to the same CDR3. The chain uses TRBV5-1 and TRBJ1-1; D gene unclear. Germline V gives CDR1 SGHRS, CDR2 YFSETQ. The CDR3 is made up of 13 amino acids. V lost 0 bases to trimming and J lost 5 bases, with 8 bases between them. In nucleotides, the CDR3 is TGCGCCAGCAGCTTGGGGGTGGAGACTGAAGCTTTCTTT. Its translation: CASSLGVETEAFF.

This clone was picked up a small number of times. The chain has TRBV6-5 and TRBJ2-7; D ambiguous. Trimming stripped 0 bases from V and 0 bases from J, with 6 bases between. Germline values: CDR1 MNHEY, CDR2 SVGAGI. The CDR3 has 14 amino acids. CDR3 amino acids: CASSYSPNSYEQYF. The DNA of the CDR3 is TGTGCCAGCAGTTACTCTCCCAACTCCTACGAGCAGTACTTC.

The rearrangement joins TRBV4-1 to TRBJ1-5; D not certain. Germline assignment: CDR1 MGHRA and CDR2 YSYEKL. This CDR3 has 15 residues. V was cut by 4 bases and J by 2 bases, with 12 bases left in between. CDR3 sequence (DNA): TGCGCCAGCAGCCGGCTGGGCCCCGGCAATCAGCCCCAGCATTTT. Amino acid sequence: CASSRLGPGNQPQHF.

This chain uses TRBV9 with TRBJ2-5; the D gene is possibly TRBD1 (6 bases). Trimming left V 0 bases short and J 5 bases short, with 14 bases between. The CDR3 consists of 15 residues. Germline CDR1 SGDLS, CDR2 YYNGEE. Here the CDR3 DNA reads TGTGCCAGCAGCGTAGAGGGTCAAAGGGGGGAGACCCAGTACTTC. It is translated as CASSVEGQRGETQYF. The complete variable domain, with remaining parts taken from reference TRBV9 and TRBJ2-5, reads DSGVTQTPKHLITATGQRVTLRCSPRSGDLSVYWYQQSLDQGLQFLIQYYNGEERAKGNILERFSAQQFPDLHSELNLSSLELGDSALYFCASSVEGQRGETQYFGPGTRLLVL.

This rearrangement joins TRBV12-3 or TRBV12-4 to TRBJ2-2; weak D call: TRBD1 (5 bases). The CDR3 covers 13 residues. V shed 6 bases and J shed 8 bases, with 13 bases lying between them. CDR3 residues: CASRERGAGELFF. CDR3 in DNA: TGTGCCAGCAGAGAAAGGGGTGCAGGGGAGCTGTTTTTT.

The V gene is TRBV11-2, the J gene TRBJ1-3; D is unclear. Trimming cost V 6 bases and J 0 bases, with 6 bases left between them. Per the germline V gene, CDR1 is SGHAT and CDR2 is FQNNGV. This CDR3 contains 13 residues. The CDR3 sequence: CASRAPSGNTIYF. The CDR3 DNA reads TGTGCCAGCAGAGCCCCCTCTGGAAACACCATATATTTT.